Following are 27 T cell receptor beta chains from one sample sequenced in a study of blood T cell repertoires in COVID-19. This table comes from immunoSEQ multiplex PCR, and its TCRdb copy is limited to in-frame clones, with some not included. The sample carries approximately 110,000 clones, roughly four fifths recorded once. Sequences were obtained from peripheral blood. The receptors were gathered from a woman older than 75 with acute or convalescent COVID-19.

The chain carries TRBV7-9 and TRBJ1-6; possible D gene TRBD1, 6 bases. V lost 1 base and J 10 bases, leaving 11 bases between the germline ends. The CDR3 extends over 14 amino acids. Germline V gene sequence: CDR1 SEHNR, CDR2 FQNEAQ (reference sequence). The CDR3 DNA reads as TGTGCCAGCAGCTTAGAGGGGGTGGGGTCACCCCTCCACTTT. This encodes CASSLEGVGSPLHF.

The gene calls are TRBV11-3 and TRBJ1-1, with 9 bases aligning to TRBD1. From germline, CDR1 is SGHNT and CDR2 YENEEA. The CDR3 is 15 residues long. The V gene end was trimmed by 5 bases and the J gene end by 1 base; junction bases not matched to a gene: 5. CDR3 bases: TGTGCCAGCAGCGAAACAGGGGGCTCGAACACTGAAGCTTTCTTT. Amino acids: CASSETGGSNTEAFF.

V is TRBV11-2 and J is TRBJ2-1; 10 bases match TRBD2. The CDR3 contains 15 residues. Trimming removed 5 bases from V and 4 bases from J; junction bases left unmatched: 5. Germline V gene lookup returns CDR1 SGHAT and CDR2 FQNNGV. CDR3 coding DNA: TGTGCCAGCAGCCCTAGCGGGAGCCGATACAATGAGCAGTTCTTC. Translating it yields CASSPSGSRYNEQFF.

Concerning this clone itself: This same CDR3 is encoded by further DNA sequences in the sample. The V call is TRBV7-9, the J call TRBJ2-5; D is possibly TRBD2 (6 bases). CDR3 size: 13 residues. The germline CDR1 and CDR2 sequences are SEHNR and FQNEAQ (reference sequence). The V and J ends lost 0 bases and 4 bases respectively, with 6 bases between them. The chain's CDR3 is CASSLAGGETQYF. CDR3 bases: TGTGCCAGCAGCTTAGCGGGAGGAGAGACCCAGTACTTC.

The genes are TRBV7-2 and TRBJ2-7; no clear D. Germline V gene sequence: CDR1 SGHTA, CDR2 FQGNSA. V was shortened by 4 bases and J by 3 bases, with 13 bases between the two germline ends. This CDR3 comprises 14 residues. In nucleotides, the CDR3 is TGTGCCAGCAGCTCAGGCCCTGAGAACTACGAGCAGTACTTC. It codes for CASSSGPENYEQYF.

V is TRBV5-1 and J is TRBJ2-5; TRBD1 matches at 8 bases. Germline CDR1 is SGHRS and CDR2 is YFSETQ. The CDR3 sequence is 15 residues long. The V segment lost 3 bases and the J segment 2 bases; nucleotides outside the gene matches: 6. For the CDR3, the DNA is TGCGCCAGCAGCTCCATCGGGACAGGTCAAGAGACCCAGTACTTC. Amino acid sequence: CASSSIGTGQETQYF.

This clone was detected once. V usage is TRBV29-1 and J usage is TRBJ1-1; 8 positions agree with TRBD1. The germline CDR1 and CDR2 sequences are SQVTM and ANQGSEA. The length of the CDR3 is 14 residues. With 5 bases clipped from V and 1 base from J, the junction kept 6 bases outside the gene matches. The CDR3 spells CSVKDRAKNTEAFF. The CDR3 DNA is TGCAGCGTTAAGGACAGGGCTAAGAACACTGAAGCTTTCTTT.

This chain connects TRBV19 to TRBJ1-5; the match to TRBD1 covers 7 bases. CDR3 length: 15 amino acids. The germline V gene has CDR1 LNHDA and CDR2 SQIVND (reference sequence). The V gene end was trimmed by 7 bases and the J gene end by 0 bases; junction bases not matched to a gene: 6. The CDR3 bases are TGTGCCAGTAAGTGGGACAGAAATAGCAATCAGCCCCAGCATTTT. It yields the protein CASKWDRNSNQPQHF.

This clone was seen just once. The chain uses TRBV5-6 and TRBJ2-7, with D hard to call. V gave up 0 bases and J gave up 6 bases, with 10 bases separating them. The CDR3 consists of 13 residues. Germline V gene lookup returns CDR1 SGHDT and CDR2 YYEEEE. CDR3 sequence reads: CASSLARSGEQYF. The CDR3 DNA reads TGTGCCAGCAGCTTGGCTCGGTCGGGCGAGCAGTACTTC.

Points on this clone: A read error may account for a junction end that differs from germline. The gene calls are TRBV4-3 and TRBJ2-1; the D is unclear. The CDR3 is made up of 12 amino acids. Germline lookup yields CDR1 LGHNA and CDR2 YSLEER. CDR3: CASSQDTSPPVF. Written as DNA, the CDR3 is TGCGCCAGCAGCCAAGATACCTCCCCTCCGGTCTTC.

The chain is built from TRBV5-6 and TRBJ1-4; TRBD1 matches at 9 bases. The CDR3 runs 15 residues. Germline trimming cut 6 bases from V and 4 bases from J; bases unmatched to any gene: 7. The germline V gene has CDR1 SGHDT and CDR2 YYEEEE. Here the CDR3 DNA reads TGTGCCAGCATCCAACAGGGGGCATTTAATGAAAAACTGTTTTTT. This gives the protein CASIQQGAFNEKLFF.

The chain combines TRBV5-1 with TRBJ1-1; D is unclear. Trimming took off 5 bases at V and 2 bases at J, with 13 bases between the two ends. Germline V gene lookup returns CDR1 SGHRS and CDR2 YFSETQ. CDR3 length: 14 residues. CDR3 protein: CASSSQNVNTEAFF. The CDR3 bases are TGCGCCAGCAGTTCACAGAACGTTAACACTGAAGCTTTCTTT.

V is TRBV7-8 and J is TRBJ2-3; 8 bases agree with TRBD2. The CDR3 runs 16 residues. The J segment lost 0 bases and the V segment lost 5 bases, leaving 7 bases of the junction unmatched. Germline-derived CDR1 and CDR2 are SGHVS and FQNEAQ. CDR3 sequence reads: CASSPRIAGSTDTQYF. CDR3 nucleotide sequence: TGTGCCAGCAGCCCCCGGATAGCGGGGAGCACAGATACGCAGTATTTT. The full variable domain, in which reference TRBV7-8 and TRBJ2-3 provide the parts outside the CDR3, is GAGVSQSPRYKVAKRGQDVALRCDPISGHVSLFWYQQALGQGPEFLTYFQNEAQLDKSGLPSDRFFAERPEGSVSTLKIQRTQQEDSAVYLCASSPRIAGSTDTQYFGPGTRLTVL.

This clone occurred a few times. J is TRBJ2-2 and V is TRBV7-6; 9 bases align to TRBD2. J was trimmed by 2 bases and V by 8 bases; bases with no gene match: 12. CDR3 length: 17 residues. Germline V gene lookup returns CDR1 SGHVS and CDR2 FNYEAQ. DNA for the CDR3: TGTGCCAGCGGATCGGCTAGCGGGGCAAGAAACACCGGGGAGCTGTTTTTT. Translating it yields CASGSASGARNTGELFF. The whole variable domain, filled in from reference TRBV7-6 and TRBJ2-2, reads GAGVSQSPRYKVTKRGQDVALRCDPISGHVSLYWYRQALGQGPEFLTYFNYEAQQDKSGLPNDRFSAERPEGSISTLTIQRTEQRDSAMYRCASGSASGARNTGELFFGEGSRLTVL.

The genes are TRBV7-8 and TRBJ2-1, with 11 positions matching TRBD2. CDR3 length equals 19 residues. Germline V CDR1 and CDR2: SGHVS, FQNEAQ. V was clipped by 5 bases and J by 0 bases; unmatched bases: 12. The CDR3 DNA sequence: TGTGCCAGCAGCGTACCGGGACTAGCGGCTATGAGCTCCTACAATGAGCAGTTCTTC. Translation: CASSVPGLAAMSSYNEQFF.

The rearrangement uses TRBV21-1 and TRBJ2-7; the table's D gene call, TRBD1, was not cross checked with the DNA. TRBV21-1 is noted as a pseudogene. The CDR3 runs to 13 residues. The CDR3 bases are TGTGCCGTGCCGGGACAGGGGGTCTACGAGCAGTACGTC. Amino acid sequence: CAVPGQGVYEQYV.

This chain connects TRBV12-3 or TRBV12-4 to TRBJ2-1; D is perhaps TRBD2 (5 bases). The CDR3 runs to 12 residues. With 1 base removed from V and 12 bases from J, the gap between germline ends came to 10 bases. The CDR3 loop reads CASSLVARVQFF. The CDR3 DNA sequence: TGTGCCAGCAGTTTAGTCGCGCGGGTGCAGTTCTTC.

The gene calls are TRBV11-2 and TRBJ2-3; 8 positions agree with TRBD2. Germline-derived CDR1 and CDR2 are SGHAT and FQNNGV. CDR3 length: 14 residues. The J segment lost 6 bases and the V segment lost 6 bases, leaving 8 bases of the junction unmatched. The CDR3 loop reads CASRRTGGMDTQYF. Here the CDR3 DNA reads TGTGCCAGCAGAAGGACGGGAGGGATGGATACGCAGTATTTT.

This clone was counted between two and nine times. V gene TRBV9 combines with J gene TRBJ2-1; 8 nucleotides match TRBD2. Trimming removed 0 bases from V and 9 bases from J; junction bases left unmatched: 5. Germline V gene lookup returns CDR1 SGDLS and CDR2 YYNGEE. The CDR3 extends over 14 amino acids. The CDR3 nucleotides read TGTGCCAGCAGCGTAGACGGGAGGGAGATTGAGCAGTTCTTC. Encoded protein: CASSVDGREIEQFF. The whole variable domain, filled in from reference TRBV9 and TRBJ2-1, reads DSGVTQTPKHLITATGQRVTLRCSPRSGDLSVYWYQQSLDQGLQFLIQYYNGEERAKGNILERFSAQQFPDLHSELNLSSLELGDSALYFCASSVDGREIEQFFGPGTRLTVL.

J is TRBJ1-5 and V is TRBV2; D might be TRBD1 (6 bases). V was trimmed by 6 bases and J by 4 bases, leaving 13 bases between them. In germline, CDR1 is SNHLY, CDR2 FYNNEI. This CDR3 contains 14 residues. CDR3 region: CASRANRENQPQHF. The DNA of the CDR3 is TGTGCCAGCAGGGCCAACAGGGAAAATCAGCCCCAGCATTTT.

V usage is TRBV18 and J usage is TRBJ1-3; weak D call: TRBD1 (5 bases). Per the germline V gene, CDR1 is KGHSH and CDR2 is LQKENI. The CDR3 consists of 15 residues. Between the trimmed V and J ends, which lost 4 bases and 2 bases, there was a span of 12 bases. In DNA, the CDR3 is TGTGCCAGCTCACGGGAGGGGACGACTGGAAACACCATATATTTT. This sequence encodes CASSREGTTGNTIYF.

This chain joins TRBV4-1 and TRBJ1-4; a possible D gene is TRBD1 (5 bases). Germline CDR1 MGHRA, CDR2 YSYEKL. The V gene lost 1 base and the J gene lost 7 bases, with 13 bases spanning the gap. This CDR3 comprises 15 residues. The CDR3 region is CASSQGWGLVEKLFF. CDR3 nucleotides: TGCGCCAGCAGCCAAGGGTGGGGCCTGGTTGAAAAACTGTTTTTT.

V gene TRBV19 combines with J gene TRBJ2-2; 11 nucleotides match TRBD2. The germline V gene has CDR1 LNHDA and CDR2 SQIVND (reference sequence). The trim removed 5 bases at V and 5 bases at J, leaving 7 bases unmatched. The CDR3 runs to 16 residues. DNA for the CDR3: TGTGCCAGTAGTTTGACTAGCGGGACGGGGACCGGGGAGCTGTTTTTT. Amino acids: CASSLTSGTGTGELFF.

V is TRBV28 and J is TRBJ1-6, with D perhaps matching TRBD1 (6 bases). The CDR3 covers 15 residues. V was pared by 6 bases and J by 10 bases, with 19 bases between. Germline CDR1 and CDR2: MDHEN and SYDVKM. CDR3 sequence: CASSSTGSGGSPLHF. The CDR3 coding sequence is TGTGCCAGCAGCTCAACAGGGTCGGGCGGGTCACCCCTCCACTTT.

This chain uses TRBV11-3 with TRBJ2-3, with 9 bases aligning to TRBD2. The CDR3 is 15 residues long. Germline V gives CDR1 SGHNT, CDR2 YENEEA. V was pared by 1 base and J by 5 bases, with 4 bases of the junction left unmatched. The CDR3 reads CASSLVLAGVDTQYF. CDR3 bases: TGTGCCAGCAGCTTAGTACTAGCGGGTGTAGATACGCAGTATTTT.

The chain is built from TRBV19 and TRBJ2-5; the D is unclear. CDR1 and CDR2 from the germline V gene are LNHDA and SQIVND (reference sequence). The CDR3 extends over 14 amino acids. Between the trimmed V and J ends, which lost 1 base and 5 bases, there was a span of 11 bases. The CDR3 DNA reads as TGTGCCAGTAGTATAGGACAAAGTTGGGAGACCCAGTACTTC. This gives the protein CASSIGQSWETQYF.

The CDR3 loop is CASSSGLLAGFYNEQFF. CDR3 nucleotides: TGCGCCAGCAGCTCCGGACTACTAGCGGGTTTTTACAATGAGCAGTTCTTC. The V call is TRBV5-1, the J call TRBJ2-1, with 9 bases aligning to TRBD2. The J segment lost 4 bases and the V segment lost 3 bases, leaving 11 bases of the junction unmatched. This CDR3 spans 17 amino acids. In germline, CDR1 is SGHRS, CDR2 YFSETQ.